Listed here is a single T cell receptor beta chain. CDR1 is MNHEY, CDR2 SMNVEV, per germline (reference sequence). Trimming cost V 9 bases and J 3 bases; bases outside gene matches: 10. This CDR3 comprises 15 residues. This sample is part of a study of CD8+ T cells in alopecia areata. The sequencing template was cDNA reverse transcribed from extracted RNA. Clones were read by immunoSEQ multiplex PCR, and TCRdb kept only the in-frame ones, dropping some. This table has 150,000 or so clones, around 57% appearing once. J is TRBJ2-7 and V is TRBV27; TRBD1 matches at 11 bases. Sequences were obtained from CD4+ T cells sorted from blood. The sequence derives from a human donor in good health. CDR3 coding DNA: TGTGCCAGTCGGGATTTAGGGACAGGGGGCTACGAGCAGTACTTC. The encoded protein is CASRDLGTGGYEQYF.